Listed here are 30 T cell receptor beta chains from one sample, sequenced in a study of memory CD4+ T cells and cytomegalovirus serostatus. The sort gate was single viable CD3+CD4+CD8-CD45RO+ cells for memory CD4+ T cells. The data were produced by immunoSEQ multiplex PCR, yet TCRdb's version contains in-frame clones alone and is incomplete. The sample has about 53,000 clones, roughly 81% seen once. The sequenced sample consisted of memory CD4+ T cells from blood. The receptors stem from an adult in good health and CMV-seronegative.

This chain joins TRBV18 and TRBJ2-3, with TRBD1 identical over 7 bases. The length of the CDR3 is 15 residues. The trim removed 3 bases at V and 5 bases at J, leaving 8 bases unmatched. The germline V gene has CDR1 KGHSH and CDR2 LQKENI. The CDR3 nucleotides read TGTGCCAGCTCACCGGTACAGGGGCGCGAAGATACGCAGTATTTT. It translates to CASSPVQGREDTQYF.

CDR3 region: CASRTRDRGRFDPGYTF. For the CDR3, the DNA is TGTGCCAGCAGGACCCGGGACAGGGGGCGGTTCGACCCTGGCTACACCTTC. The rearrangement joins TRBV27 to TRBJ1-2; 12 nucleotides agree with TRBD1. Germline CDR1 and CDR2: MNHEY and SMNVEV (reference sequence). This CDR3 spans 17 amino acids. V lost 6 bases, J lost 7 bases, and 15 bases stayed unmatched.

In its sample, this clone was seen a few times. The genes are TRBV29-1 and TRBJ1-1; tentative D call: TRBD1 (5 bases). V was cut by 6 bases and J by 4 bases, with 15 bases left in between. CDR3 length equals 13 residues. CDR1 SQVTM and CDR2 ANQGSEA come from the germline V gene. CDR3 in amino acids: CSVIYFGATEAFF. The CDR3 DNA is TGCAGCGTGATCTATTTCGGGGCCACTGAAGCTTTCTTT.

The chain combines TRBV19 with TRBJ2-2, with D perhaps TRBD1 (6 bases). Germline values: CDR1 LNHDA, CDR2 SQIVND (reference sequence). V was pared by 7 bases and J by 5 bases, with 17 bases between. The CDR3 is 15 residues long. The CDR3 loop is CASIGTTQGTGELFF. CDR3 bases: TGTGCCAGTATTGGGACAACTCAAGGGACCGGGGAGCTGTTTTTT.

The CDR3 sequence: CASRGQNTEAFF. The CDR3 nucleotides are TGCGCCAGCAGGGGCCAGAACACTGAAGCTTTCTTT. This rearrangement joins TRBV4-1 to TRBJ1-1; D uncertain. CDR1 MGHRA and CDR2 YSYEKL come from the germline V gene. V was pared by 6 bases and J by 1 base, with 6 bases between. The CDR3 loop spans 12 amino acids.

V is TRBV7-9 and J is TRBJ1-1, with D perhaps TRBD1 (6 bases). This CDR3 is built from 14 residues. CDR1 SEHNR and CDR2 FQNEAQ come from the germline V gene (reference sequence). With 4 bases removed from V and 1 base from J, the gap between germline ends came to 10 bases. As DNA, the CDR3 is TGTGCCAGCAGCTCACAGGGTGGGAACACTGAAGCTTTCTTT. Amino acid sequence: CASSSQGGNTEAFF.

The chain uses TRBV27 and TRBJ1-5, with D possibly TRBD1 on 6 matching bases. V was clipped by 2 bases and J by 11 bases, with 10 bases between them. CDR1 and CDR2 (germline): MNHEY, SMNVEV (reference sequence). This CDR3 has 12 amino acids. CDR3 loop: CASSLKGGAQHF. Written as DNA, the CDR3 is TGTGCCAGCAGTTTAAAAGGGGGTGCCCAGCATTTT.

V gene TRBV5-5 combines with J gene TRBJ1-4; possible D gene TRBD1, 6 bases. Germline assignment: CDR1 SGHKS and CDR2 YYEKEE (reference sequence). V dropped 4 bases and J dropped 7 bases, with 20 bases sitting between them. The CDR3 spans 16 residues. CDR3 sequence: CASSHIVQGWSEKLFF. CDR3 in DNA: TGTGCCAGCAGCCACATTGTACAGGGATGGAGTGAAAAACTGTTTTTT.

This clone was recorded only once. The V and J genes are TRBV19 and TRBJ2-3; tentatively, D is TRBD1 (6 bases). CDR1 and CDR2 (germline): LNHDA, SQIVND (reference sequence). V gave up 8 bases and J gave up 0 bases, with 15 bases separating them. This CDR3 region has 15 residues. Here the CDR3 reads CASQDRSTSTDTQYF. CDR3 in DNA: TGTGCCAGTCAAGACAGGTCAACTAGCACAGATACGCAGTATTTT.

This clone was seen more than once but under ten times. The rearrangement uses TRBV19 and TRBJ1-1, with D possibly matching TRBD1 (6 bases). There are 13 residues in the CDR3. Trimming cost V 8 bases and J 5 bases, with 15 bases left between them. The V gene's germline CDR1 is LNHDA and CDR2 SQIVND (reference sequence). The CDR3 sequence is CASYNRVETEAFF. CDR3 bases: TGTGCCAGTTACAACAGGGTCGAGACTGAAGCTTTCTTT.

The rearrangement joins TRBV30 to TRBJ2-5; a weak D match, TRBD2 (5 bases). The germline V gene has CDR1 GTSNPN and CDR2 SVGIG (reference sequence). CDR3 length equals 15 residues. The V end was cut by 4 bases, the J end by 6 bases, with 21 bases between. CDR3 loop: CAWIPYGMTGKTQYF. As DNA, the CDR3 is TGTGCCTGGATCCCCTATGGGATGACGGGGAAGACCCAGTACTTC.

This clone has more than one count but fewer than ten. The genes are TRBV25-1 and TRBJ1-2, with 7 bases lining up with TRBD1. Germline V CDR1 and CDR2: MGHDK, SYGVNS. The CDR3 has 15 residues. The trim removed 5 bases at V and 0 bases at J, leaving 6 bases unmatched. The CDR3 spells CASSPDRQANYGYTF. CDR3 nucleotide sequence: TGTGCCAGCAGTCCGGACAGGCAAGCTAACTATGGCTACACCTTC.

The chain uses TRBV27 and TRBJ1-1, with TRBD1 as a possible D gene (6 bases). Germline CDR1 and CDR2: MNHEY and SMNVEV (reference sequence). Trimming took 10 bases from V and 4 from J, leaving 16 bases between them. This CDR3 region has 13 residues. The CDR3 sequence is CAIRADSRTEAFF. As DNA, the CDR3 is TGTGCCATCAGAGCGGACAGCCGCACTGAAGCTTTCTTT.

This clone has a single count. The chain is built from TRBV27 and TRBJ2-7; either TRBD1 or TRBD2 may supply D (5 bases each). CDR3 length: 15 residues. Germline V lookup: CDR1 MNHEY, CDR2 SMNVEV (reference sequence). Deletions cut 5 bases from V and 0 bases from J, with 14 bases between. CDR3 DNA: TGTGCCAGCAGTCATTCGGGACCCACCTCCTACGAGCAGTACTTC. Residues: CASSHSGPTSYEQYF.

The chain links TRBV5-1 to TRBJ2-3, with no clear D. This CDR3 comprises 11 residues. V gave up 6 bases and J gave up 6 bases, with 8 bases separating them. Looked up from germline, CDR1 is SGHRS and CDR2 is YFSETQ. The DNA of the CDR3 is TGCGCCAGCAATAGGGATGATACGCAGTATTTT. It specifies CASNRDDTQYF.

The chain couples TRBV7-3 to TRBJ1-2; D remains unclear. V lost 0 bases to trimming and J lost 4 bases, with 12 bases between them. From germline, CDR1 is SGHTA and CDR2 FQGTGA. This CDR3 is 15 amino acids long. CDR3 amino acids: CASSLTPGLVYGYTF. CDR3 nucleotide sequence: TGTGCCAGCAGCTTAACGCCAGGACTCGTCTATGGCTACACCTTC.

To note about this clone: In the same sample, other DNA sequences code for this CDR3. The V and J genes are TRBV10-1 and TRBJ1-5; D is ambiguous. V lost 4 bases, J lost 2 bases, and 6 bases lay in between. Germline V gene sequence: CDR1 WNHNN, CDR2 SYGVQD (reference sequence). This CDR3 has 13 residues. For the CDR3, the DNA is TGCGCCAGCAGTGCCGCCGGCAATCAGCCCCAGCATTTT. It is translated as CASSAAGNQPQHF.

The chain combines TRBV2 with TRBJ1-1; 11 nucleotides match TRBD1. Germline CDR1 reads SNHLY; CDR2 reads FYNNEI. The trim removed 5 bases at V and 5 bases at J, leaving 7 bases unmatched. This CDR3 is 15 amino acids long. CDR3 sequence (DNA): TGTGCCAGCAGTTCTAAAGGGACAGGGGGGACTGAAGCTTTCTTT. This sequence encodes CASSSKGTGGTEAFF.

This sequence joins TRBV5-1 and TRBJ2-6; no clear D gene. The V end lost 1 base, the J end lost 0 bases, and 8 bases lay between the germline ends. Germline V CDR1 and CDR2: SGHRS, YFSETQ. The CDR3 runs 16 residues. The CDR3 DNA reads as TGCGCCAGCAGCTTGATGGCGGCCTCTGGGGCCAACGTCCTGACTTTC. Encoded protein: CASSLMAASGANVLTF.

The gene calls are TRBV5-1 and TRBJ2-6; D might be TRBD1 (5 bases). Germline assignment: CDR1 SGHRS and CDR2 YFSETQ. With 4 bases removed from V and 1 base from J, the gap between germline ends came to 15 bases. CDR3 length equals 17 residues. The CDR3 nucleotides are TGCGCCAGCAGCCCTACCCAGGGAAGGTCTGGGGCCAACGTCCTGACTTTC. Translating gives CASSPTQGRSGANVLTF. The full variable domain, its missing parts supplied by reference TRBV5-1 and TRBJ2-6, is KAGVTQTPRYLIKTRGQQVTLSCSPISGHRSVSWYQQTPGQGLQFLFEYFSETQRNKGNFPGRFSGRQFSNSRSEMNVSTLELGDSALYLCASSPTQGRSGANVLTFGAGSRLTVL.

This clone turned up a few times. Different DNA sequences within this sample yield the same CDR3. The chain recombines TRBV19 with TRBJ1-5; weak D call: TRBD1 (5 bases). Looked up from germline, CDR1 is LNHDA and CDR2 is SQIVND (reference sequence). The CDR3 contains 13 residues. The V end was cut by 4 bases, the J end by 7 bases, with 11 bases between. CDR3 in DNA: TGTGCCAGTAGTAGGGGGGTATACCAGCCCCAGCATTTT. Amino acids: CASSRGVYQPQHF.

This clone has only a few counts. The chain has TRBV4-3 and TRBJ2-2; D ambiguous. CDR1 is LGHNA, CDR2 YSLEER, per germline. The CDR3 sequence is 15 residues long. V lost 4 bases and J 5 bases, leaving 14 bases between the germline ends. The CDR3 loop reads CASSLDNIRTGELFF. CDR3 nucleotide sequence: TGCGCCAGCAGCCTAGATAATATCAGGACCGGGGAGCTGTTTTTT.

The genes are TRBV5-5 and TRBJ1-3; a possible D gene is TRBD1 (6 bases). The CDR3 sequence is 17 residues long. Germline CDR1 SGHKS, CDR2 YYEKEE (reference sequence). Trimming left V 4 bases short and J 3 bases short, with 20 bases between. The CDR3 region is CASSPWRGLAYGNTIYF. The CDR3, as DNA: TGTGCCAGCAGCCCCTGGCGGGGGCTAGCTTATGGAAACACCATATATTTT.

CDR3: CASRDSTEAFF. CDR3 sequence (DNA): TGTGCCAGCCGGGACAGCACTGAAGCTTTCTTT. V and J are TRBV18 and TRBJ1-1; TRBD1 matches 7 bases. J lost 4 bases, V lost 8 bases, and 1 base had no gene match. The CDR3 runs 11 residues. Germline V lookup: CDR1 KGHSH, CDR2 LQKENI.

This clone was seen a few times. The CDR3 region has the DNA TGTGCCAGCAGTGACTGGACAGTCGACACTGAAGCTTTCTTT. Amino acids: CASSDWTVDTEAFF. The gene calls are TRBV2 and TRBJ1-1, with D possibly matching TRBD1 (6 bases). Germline V gives CDR1 SNHLY, CDR2 FYNNEI. V was shortened by 3 bases and J by 3 bases, with 11 bases between the two germline ends. CDR3 length equals 14 residues.

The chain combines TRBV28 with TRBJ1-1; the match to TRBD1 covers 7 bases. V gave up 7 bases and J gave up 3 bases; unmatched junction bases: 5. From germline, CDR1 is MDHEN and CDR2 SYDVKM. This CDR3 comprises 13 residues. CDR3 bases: TGTGCCAGCATGCAGGGGGTACACACTGAAGCTTTCTTT. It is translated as CASMQGVHTEAFF.

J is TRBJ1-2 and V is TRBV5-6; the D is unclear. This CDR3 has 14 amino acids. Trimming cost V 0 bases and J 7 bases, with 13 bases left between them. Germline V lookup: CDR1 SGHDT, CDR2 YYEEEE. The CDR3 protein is CASSLAQKVTGYTF. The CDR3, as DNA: TGTGCCAGCAGCTTGGCACAGAAAGTTACTGGCTACACCTTC.

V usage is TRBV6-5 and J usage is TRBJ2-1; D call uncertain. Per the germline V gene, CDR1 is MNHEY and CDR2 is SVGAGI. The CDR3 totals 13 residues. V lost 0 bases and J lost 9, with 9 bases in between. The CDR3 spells CASSYSGLAEQFF. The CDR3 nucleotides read TGTGCCAGCAGTTACTCGGGGTTAGCTGAGCAGTTCTTC.

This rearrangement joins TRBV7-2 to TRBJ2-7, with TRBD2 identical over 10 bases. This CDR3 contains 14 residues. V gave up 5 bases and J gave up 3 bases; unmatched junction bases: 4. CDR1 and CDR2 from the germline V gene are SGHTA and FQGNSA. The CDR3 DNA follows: TGTGCCAGCAGCCCTAGCGGGAGAGTCTACGAGCAGTACTTC. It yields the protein CASSPSGRVYEQYF. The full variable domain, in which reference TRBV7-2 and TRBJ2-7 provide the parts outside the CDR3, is GAGVSQSPSNKVTEKGKDVELRCDPISGHTALYWYRQSLGQGLEFLIYFQGNSAPDKSGLPSDRFSAERTGGSVSTLTIQRTQQEDSAVYLCASSPSGRVYEQYFGPGTRLTVT.

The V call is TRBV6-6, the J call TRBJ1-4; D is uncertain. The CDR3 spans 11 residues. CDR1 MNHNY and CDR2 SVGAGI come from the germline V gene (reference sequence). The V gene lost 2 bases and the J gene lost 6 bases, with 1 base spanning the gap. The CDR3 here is CASSYDEKLFF. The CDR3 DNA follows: TGTGCCAGCAGTTACGATGAAAAACTGTTTTTT.